This T cell receptor beta chain was documented in a study of identifying expanded T cells in peripheral blood. Trimming removed 1 base at V and 0 bases at J, with 13 bases between. The germline V gene encodes CDR1 SGHRS and CDR2 YFSETQ. This CDR3 spans 16 amino acids. The repertoire was sequenced with immunoSEQ multiplex PCR; TCRdb's copy has only in-frame clones and lacks some. This sample has 80,000 to 90,000 clones; about 86% occur once, and the top ten carry around 5.2%. The sequenced sample was blood. The chain carries TRBV5-1 and TRBJ1-1, with D possibly TRBD1 on 6 matching bases. This sequence was found in a person aged 18 to 70 in good health. The CDR3: CASSLTTGSMNTEAFF. The CDR3 nucleotides read TGCGCCAGCAGCTTGACTACAGGGAGTATGAACACTGAAGCTTTCTTT.